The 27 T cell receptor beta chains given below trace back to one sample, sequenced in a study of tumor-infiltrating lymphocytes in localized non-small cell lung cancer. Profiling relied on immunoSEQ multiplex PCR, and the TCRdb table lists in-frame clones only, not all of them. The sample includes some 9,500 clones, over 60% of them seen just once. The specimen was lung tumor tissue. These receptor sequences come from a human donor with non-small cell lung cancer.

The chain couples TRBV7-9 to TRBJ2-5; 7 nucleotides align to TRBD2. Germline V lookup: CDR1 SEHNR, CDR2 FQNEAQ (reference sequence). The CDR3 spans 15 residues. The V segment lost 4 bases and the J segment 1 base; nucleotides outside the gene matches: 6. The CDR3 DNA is TGTGCCAGCAGCTACTACTCGGGGGGCCAAGAGACCCAGTACTTC. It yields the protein CASSYYSGGQETQYF.

The CDR3 nucleotides read TGCGCCAGCAGCTCGGGTGGACAGGGAGGGGGCACTGAAGCTTTCTTT. Protein product: CASSSGGQGGGTEAFF. The chain recombines TRBV5-1 with TRBJ1-1; 8 bases align to TRBD1. V lost 3 bases, J lost 4 bases, and 11 bases stayed unmatched. This CDR3 spans 16 amino acids. Germline V gene sequence: CDR1 SGHRS, CDR2 YFSETQ.

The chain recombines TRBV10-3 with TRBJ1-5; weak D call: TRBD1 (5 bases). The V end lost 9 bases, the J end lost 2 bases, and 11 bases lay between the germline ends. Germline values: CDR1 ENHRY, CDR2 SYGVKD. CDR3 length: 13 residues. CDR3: CAIKGPGNQPQHF. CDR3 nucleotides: TGTGCCATAAAGGGGCCGGGCAATCAGCCCCAGCATTTT.

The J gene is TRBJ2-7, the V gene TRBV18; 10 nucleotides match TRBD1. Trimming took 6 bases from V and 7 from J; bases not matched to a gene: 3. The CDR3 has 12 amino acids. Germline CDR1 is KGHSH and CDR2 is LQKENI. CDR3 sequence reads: CASSDRGQEQYF. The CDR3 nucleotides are TGTGCCAGCTCCGACAGGGGGCAGGAGCAGTACTTC.

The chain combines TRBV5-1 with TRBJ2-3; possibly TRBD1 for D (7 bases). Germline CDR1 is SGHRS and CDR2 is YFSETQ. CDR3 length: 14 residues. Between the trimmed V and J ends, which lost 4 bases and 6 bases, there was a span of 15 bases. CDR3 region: CASSPQGGKDTQYF. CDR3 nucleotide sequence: TGCGCCAGCAGCCCTCAGGGGGGAAAGGATACGCAGTATTTT. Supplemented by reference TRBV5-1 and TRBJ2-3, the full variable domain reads KAGVTQTPRYLIKTRGQQVTLSCSPISGHRSVSWYQQTPGQGLQFLFEYFSETQRNKGNFPGRFSGRQFSNSRSEMNVSTLELGDSALYLCASSPQGGKDTQYFGPGTRLTVL.

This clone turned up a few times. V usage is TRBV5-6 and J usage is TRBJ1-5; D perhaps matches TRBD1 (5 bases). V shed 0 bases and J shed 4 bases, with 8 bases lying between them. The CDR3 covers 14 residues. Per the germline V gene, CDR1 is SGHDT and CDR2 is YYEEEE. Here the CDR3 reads CASSLDRGNQPQHF. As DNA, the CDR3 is TGTGCCAGCAGCTTGGATCGGGGGAATCAGCCCCAGCATTTT.

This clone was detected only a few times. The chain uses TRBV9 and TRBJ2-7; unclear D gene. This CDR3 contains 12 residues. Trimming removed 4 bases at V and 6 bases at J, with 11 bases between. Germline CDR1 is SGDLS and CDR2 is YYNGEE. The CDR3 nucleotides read TGTGCCAGCAGCCCGGGTGGATCCGAGCAGTACTTC. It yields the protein CASSPGGSEQYF.

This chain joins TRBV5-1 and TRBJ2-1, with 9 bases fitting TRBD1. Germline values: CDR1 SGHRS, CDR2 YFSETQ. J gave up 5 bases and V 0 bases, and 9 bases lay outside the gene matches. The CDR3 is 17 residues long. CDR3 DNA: TGCGCCAGCAGCTTGGCAAACACCGGGACAGGGCACAATGAGCAGTTCTTC. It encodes CASSLANTGTGHNEQFF.

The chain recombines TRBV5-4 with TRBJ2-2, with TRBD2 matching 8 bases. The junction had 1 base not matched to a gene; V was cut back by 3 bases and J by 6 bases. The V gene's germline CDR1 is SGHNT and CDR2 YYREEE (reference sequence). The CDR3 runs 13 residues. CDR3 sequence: CASSSGGAGELFF. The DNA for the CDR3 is TGTGCCAGCAGCTCGGGGGGGGCCGGGGAGCTGTTTTTT.

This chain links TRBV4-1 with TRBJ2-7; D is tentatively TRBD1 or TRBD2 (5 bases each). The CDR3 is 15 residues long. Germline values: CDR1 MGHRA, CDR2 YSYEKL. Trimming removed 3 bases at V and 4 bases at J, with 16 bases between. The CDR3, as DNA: TGCGCCAGCAGCCAGGGGGAGACAGTCCGTTACGAGCAGTACTTC. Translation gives CASSQGETVRYEQYF.

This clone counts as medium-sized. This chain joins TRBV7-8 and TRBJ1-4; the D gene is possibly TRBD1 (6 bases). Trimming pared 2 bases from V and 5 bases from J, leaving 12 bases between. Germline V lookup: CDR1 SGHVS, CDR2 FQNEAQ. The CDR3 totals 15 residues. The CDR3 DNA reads TGTGCCAGCAGCTTACAACAGGGATTGAATGAAAAACTGTTTTTT. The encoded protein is CASSLQQGLNEKLFF.

CDR3 nucleotide sequence: TGTGCCAGCAGCCATGACAGGGTTTCACCCCTCCACTTT. Its translation: CASSHDRVSPLHF. The chain employs TRBV14 and TRBJ1-6; 7 positions match TRBD1. CDR1 is SGHDN, CDR2 FVKESK, per germline. The CDR3 is 13 amino acids. After removal of 3 bases from V and 9 bases from J, the junction contained 2 bases not matched to a gene. The variable domain in full, with the rest retrieved from reference TRBV14 and TRBJ1-6, is EAGVTQFPSHSVIEKGQTVTLRCDPISGHDNLYWYRRVMGKEIKFLLHFVKESKQDESGMPNNRFLAERTGGTYSTLKVQPAELEDSGVYFCASSHDRVSPLHFGNGTRLTVT.

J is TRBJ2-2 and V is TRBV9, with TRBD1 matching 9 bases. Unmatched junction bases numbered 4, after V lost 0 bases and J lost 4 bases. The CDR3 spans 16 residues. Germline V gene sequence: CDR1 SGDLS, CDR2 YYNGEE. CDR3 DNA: TGTGCCAGCAGCGTAGGGGGGACAGGGATCACCGGGGAGCTGTTTTTT. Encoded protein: CASSVGGTGITGELFF.

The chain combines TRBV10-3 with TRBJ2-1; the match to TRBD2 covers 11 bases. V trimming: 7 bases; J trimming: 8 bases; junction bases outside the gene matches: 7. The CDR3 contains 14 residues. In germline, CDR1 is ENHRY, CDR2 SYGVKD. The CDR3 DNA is TGTGCCATCATGGGGCTAGCGGGGGGCGATGAGCAGTTCTTC. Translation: CAIMGLAGGDEQFF.

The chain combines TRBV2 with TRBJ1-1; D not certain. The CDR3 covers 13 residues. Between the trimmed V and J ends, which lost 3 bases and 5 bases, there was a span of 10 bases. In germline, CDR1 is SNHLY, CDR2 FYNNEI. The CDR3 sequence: CASSEGWGTEAFF. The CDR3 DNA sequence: TGTGCCAGCAGTGAGGGGTGGGGTACTGAAGCTTTCTTT.

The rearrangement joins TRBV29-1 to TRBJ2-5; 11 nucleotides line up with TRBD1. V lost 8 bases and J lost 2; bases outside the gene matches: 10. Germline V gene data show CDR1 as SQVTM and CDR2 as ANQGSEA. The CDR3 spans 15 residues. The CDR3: CSSEGGQGVQETQYF. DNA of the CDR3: TGCAGCAGTGAAGGGGGACAGGGGGTTCAAGAGACCCAGTACTTC.

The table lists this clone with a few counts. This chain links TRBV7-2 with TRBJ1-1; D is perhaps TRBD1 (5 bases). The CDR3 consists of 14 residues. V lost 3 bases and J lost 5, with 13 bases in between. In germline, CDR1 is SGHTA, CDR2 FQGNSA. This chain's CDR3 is CASSFLGGGTEAFF. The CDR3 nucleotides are TGTGCCAGCAGCTTTCTGGGGGGTGGGACTGAAGCTTTCTTT.

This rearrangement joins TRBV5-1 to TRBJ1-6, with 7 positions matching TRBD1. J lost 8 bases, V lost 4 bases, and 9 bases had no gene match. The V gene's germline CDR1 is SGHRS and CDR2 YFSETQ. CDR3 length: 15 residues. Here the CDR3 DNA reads TGCGCCAGCAGCCCGGGGGACAGCACGTATTCACCCCTCCACTTT. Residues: CASSPGDSTYSPLHF.

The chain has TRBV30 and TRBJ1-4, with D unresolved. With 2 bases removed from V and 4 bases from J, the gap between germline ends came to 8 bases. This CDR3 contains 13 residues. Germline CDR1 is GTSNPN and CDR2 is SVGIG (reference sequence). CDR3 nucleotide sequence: TGTGCCTGGAGTACGAGGAGTAATGAAAAACTGTTTTTT. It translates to CAWSTRSNEKLFF.

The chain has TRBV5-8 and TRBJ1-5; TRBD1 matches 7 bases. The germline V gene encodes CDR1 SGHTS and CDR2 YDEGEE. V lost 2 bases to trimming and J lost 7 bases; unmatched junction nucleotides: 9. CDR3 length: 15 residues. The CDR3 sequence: CASSFLTGRGQPQHF. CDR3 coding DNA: TGTGCCAGCAGCTTCCTGACAGGGAGAGGACAGCCCCAGCATTTT.

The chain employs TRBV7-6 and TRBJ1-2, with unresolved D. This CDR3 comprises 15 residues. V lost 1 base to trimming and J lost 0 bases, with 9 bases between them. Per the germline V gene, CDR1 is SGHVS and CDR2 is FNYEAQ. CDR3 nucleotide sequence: TGTGCCAGCAGCTTAGAGGCCTACCCTAACTATGGCTACACCTTC. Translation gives CASSLEAYPNYGYTF.

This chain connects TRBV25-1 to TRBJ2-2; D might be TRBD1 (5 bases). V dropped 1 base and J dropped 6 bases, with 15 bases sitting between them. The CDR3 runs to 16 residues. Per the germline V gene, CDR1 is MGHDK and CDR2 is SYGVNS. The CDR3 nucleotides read TGTGCCAGCAGTGAATCGGCAGGGAAAAGAGCCGGGGAGCTGTTTTTT. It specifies CASSESAGKRAGELFF.

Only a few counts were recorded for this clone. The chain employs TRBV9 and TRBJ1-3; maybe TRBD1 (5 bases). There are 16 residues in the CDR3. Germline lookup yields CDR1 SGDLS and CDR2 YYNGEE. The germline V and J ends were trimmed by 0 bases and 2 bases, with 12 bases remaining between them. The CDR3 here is CASSVAAGTAGNTIYF. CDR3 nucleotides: TGTGCCAGCAGCGTAGCTGCAGGGACCGCTGGAAACACCATATATTTT. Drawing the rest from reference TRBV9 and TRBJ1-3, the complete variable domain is DSGVTQTPKHLITATGQRVTLRCSPRSGDLSVYWYQQSLDQGLQFLIQYYNGEERAKGNILERFSAQQFPDLHSELNLSSLELGDSALYFCASSVAAGTAGNTIYFGEGSWLTVV.

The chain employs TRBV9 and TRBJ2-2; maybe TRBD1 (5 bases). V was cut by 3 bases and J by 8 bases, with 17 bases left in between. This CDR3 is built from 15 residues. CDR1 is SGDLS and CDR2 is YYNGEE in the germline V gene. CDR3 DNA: TGTGCCAGCAGCGCCCACCCCGACAGTTTAGGGGAGCTGTTTTTT. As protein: CASSAHPDSLGELFF.

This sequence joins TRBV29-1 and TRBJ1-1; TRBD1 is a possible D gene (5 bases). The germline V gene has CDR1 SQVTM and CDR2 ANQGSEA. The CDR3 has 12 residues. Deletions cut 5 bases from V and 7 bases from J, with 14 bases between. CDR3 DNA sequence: TGCAGCGTTTCGTGGCAGGGAATTGAAGCTTTCTTT. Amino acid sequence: CSVSWQGIEAFF.

The CDR3 DNA reads as TGTGCCTGGACCAGGAGCTCCTACAATGAGCAGTTCTTC. Translation: CAWTRSSYNEQFF. The rearrangement uses TRBV30 and TRBJ2-1; D gene uncertain. The germline CDR1 and CDR2 sequences are GTSNPN and SVGIG (reference sequence). CDR3 size: 13 residues. V gave up 4 bases and J gave up 0 bases, with 7 bases separating them.

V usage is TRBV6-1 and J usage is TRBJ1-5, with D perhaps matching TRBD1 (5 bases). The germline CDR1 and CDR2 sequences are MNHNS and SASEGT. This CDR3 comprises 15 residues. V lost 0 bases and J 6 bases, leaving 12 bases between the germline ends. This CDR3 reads CASSEAMGGAQPQHF. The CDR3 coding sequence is TGTGCCAGCAGTGAAGCGATGGGGGGTGCTCAGCCCCAGCATTTT.